A selection of T cell receptor beta chains follows, all from one sample in a study of CD8 T cells in ankylosing spondylitis. TCRdb recomputed calls from the 5' RACE reads with MiXCR, one row per CDR3 protein. The profile shows roughly 200,000 distinct CDR3 sequences, roughly 13% of them singletons. Sequenced: blood, either unsorted or a sorted T cell fraction (not recorded which). The source is a male donor with ankylosing spondylitis or in good health (not recorded which). Each CDR3 is given with its conserved first and last residue. Each record gives: CDR3 protein, CDR3 DNA, D gene, CDR3 length, V gene, J gene, clone size. D genes are given only for firm matches. Only some rows state a clone size, as once, few, many or a class for expanded clones.

CDR3: CASRREGQGFGYEQYF
DNA: TGCGCCAGCAGGAGGGAGGGGCAGGGTTTCGGCTACGAGCAGTACTTC
D: TRBD2
length: 16
V: TRBV10-2
J: TRBJ2-7
size: few

CDR3: CASSSLTGSSYEQYF
DNA: TGTGCCAGCAGTTCTCTGACAGGTAGCTCCTACGAGCAGTACTTC
D: -
length: 15
V: TRBV12-3/TRBV12-4
J: TRBJ2-7
size: -

CDR3: CASSANRGLETQYF
DNA: TGTGCCAGCAGCGCCAACAGGGGCCTGGAGACCCAGTACTTC
D: TRBD1
length: 14
V: TRBV7-2
J: TRBJ2-5
size: many

CDR3: CASSQRRPDYGYTF
DNA: TGCGCCAGCAGCCAAAGACGGCCTGACTATGGCTACACCTTC
D: -
length: 14
V: TRBV4-1
J: TRBJ1-2
size: many

CDR3: CSARGQAGNTIYF
DNA: TGCAGTGCTAGGGGTCAAGCTGGAAACACCATATATTTT
D: -
length: 13
V: TRBV20-1
J: TRBJ1-3
size: many

CDR3: CASSPPVDRGRETQYF
DNA: TGTGCCAGCAGCCCGCCGGTGGACAGGGGAAGAGAGACCCAGTACTTC
D: TRBD1
length: 16
V: TRBV7-9
J: TRBJ2-5
size: few

CDR3: CASSTGQGPDTQYF
DNA: TGCGCCAGCAGCACCGGACAGGGGCCCGATACGCAGTATTTT
D: TRBD1
length: 14
V: TRBV5-1
J: TRBJ2-3
size: many

CDR3: CASSYGGNEQYF
DNA: TGTGCCAGCAGTTACGGTGGCAACGAGCAGTACTTC
D: -
length: 12
V: TRBV4-2
J: TRBJ2-7
size: few

CDR3: CASRRVSHGSNQPQHF
DNA: TGTGCCAGCAGACGGGTCTCCCATGGGAGCAATCAGCCCCAGCATTTT
D: -
length: 16
V: TRBV6-6
J: TRBJ1-5
size: -

CDR3: CATLGTSGDEQYF
DNA: TGTGCCACCCTCGGGACTAGCGGGGACGAGCAGTACTTC
D: TRBD2
length: 13
V: TRBV24-1
J: TRBJ2-7
size: -

CDR3: CASSLPSNTGELFF
DNA: TGTGCCAGCAGTTTACCGTCCAACACCGGGGAGCTGTTTTTT
D: -
length: 14
V: TRBV27
J: TRBJ2-2
size: few

CDR3: CASSSGGEQETQYF
DNA: TGTGCCAGCAGTTCTGGCGGCGAACAAGAGACCCAGTACTTC
D: -
length: 14
V: TRBV12-3/TRBV12-4
J: TRBJ2-5
size: many

CDR3: CASSRTGDILYEQYF
DNA: TGTGCCAGCAGTCGGACAGGGGATATTTTGTACGAGCAGTACTTC
D: TRBD1
length: 15
V: TRBV5-5
J: TRBJ2-7
size: few

CDR3: CASRGHDLTYEQYF
DNA: TGTGCCAGCAGAGGTCACGACCTTACTTACGAGCAGTACTTC
D: -
length: 14
V: TRBV2
J: TRBJ2-7
size: few

CDR3: CAWSLGIAENEQFF
DNA: TGTGCCTGGAGTCTGGGGATAGCGGAGAATGAGCAGTTCTTC
D: -
length: 14
V: TRBV30
J: TRBJ2-1
size: -

CDR3: CAIDVRGNTEAFF
DNA: TGTGCCATCGATGTTCGTGGGAACACTGAAGCTTTCTTT
D: -
length: 13
V: TRBV10-3
J: TRBJ1-1
size: many

CDR3: CASGAGNTGELFF
DNA: TGTGCCAGCGGGGCAGGGAACACCGGGGAGCTGTTTTTT
D: -
length: 13
V: TRBV27
J: TRBJ2-2
size: few

CDR3: CSVGQTGSGAYEQYF
DNA: TGCAGCGTGGGACAGACAGGTTCAGGCGCCTACGAGCAGTACTTC
D: TRBD1
length: 15
V: TRBV29-1
J: TRBJ2-7
size: few

CDR3: CSAHTGAGNTIYF
DNA: TGCAGCGCCCACACAGGGGCTGGAAACACCATATATTTT
D: TRBD1
length: 13
V: TRBV29-1
J: TRBJ1-3
size: -

CDR3: CASSHEWGGNQPQHF
DNA: TGTGCCAGCAGTCACGAGTGGGGGGGCAATCAGCCCCAGCATTTT
D: -
length: 15
V: TRBV7-9
J: TRBJ1-5
size: -

CDR3: CSARDSAQYSYEQYF
DNA: TGCAGTGCTAGAGATTCGGCCCAGTACTCCTACGAGCAGTACTTC
D: -
length: 15
V: TRBV20-1
J: TRBJ2-7
size: many

CDR3: CASSTLRDGTYEQYF
DNA: TGTGCCAGTAGTACTCTAAGGGACGGCACCTACGAGCAGTACTTC
D: -
length: 15
V: TRBV19
J: TRBJ2-7
size: -

CDR3: CASSWSYMNTEAFF
DNA: TGTGCCAGTAGTTGGAGCTACATGAACACTGAAGCTTTCTTT
D: -
length: 14
V: TRBV19
J: TRBJ1-1
size: -

CDR3: CASSEGAGTGELFF
DNA: TGTGCCAGCAGTGAAGGAGCAGGGACCGGGGAGCTGTTTTTT
D: -
length: 14
V: TRBV25-1
J: TRBJ2-2
size: few

CDR3: CASSHGIGGGYTF
DNA: TGTGCCAGCAGTCACGGGATAGGCGGAGGCTACACCTTC
D: -
length: 13
V: TRBV12-3/TRBV12-4
J: TRBJ1-2
size: once

CDR3: CASSFGGQDDQPQHF
DNA: TGTGCCAGCAGCTTTGGTGGGCAGGATGATCAGCCCCAGCATTTT
D: -
length: 15
V: TRBV7-9
J: TRBJ1-5
size: -

CDR3: CASSLGVEQFF
DNA: TGTGCCAGCAGTTTAGGTGTTGAGCAGTTCTTC
D: -
length: 11
V: TRBV12-3/TRBV12-4
J: TRBJ2-1
size: many

CDR3: CASRAGFTEAFF
DNA: TGCGCCAGCAGGGCAGGGTTCACTGAAGCTTTCTTT
D: -
length: 12
V: TRBV5-1
J: TRBJ1-1
size: few

CDR3: CASSFGPDEQFF
DNA: TGTGCCAGCAGTTTCGGACCGGATGAGCAGTTCTTC
D: -
length: 12
V: TRBV27
J: TRBJ2-1
size: few

CDR3: CASSSELAGGPPGYEQYF
DNA: TGTGCCAGCAGTTCCGAGCTAGCGGGAGGGCCCCCCGGATACGAGCAGTACTTC
D: TRBD2
length: 18
V: TRBV12-3/TRBV12-4
J: TRBJ2-7
size: -

CDR3: CAISETTSGGPDTQYF
DNA: TGTGCCATCAGTGAGACGACTAGCGGGGGTCCAGATACGCAGTATTTT
D: TRBD2
length: 16
V: TRBV10-3
J: TRBJ2-3
size: -

CDR3: CASSQDRARERYNEQFF
DNA: TGCGCCAGCAGCCAAGATCGGGCGAGGGAGAGGTACAATGAGCAGTTCTTC
D: -
length: 17
V: TRBV4-1
J: TRBJ2-1
size: few

CDR3: CASSLVAGVIYEQYF
DNA: TGTGCCAGCAGCTTAGTTGCGGGGGTTATCTACGAGCAGTACTTC
D: TRBD2
length: 15
V: TRBV7-2
J: TRBJ2-7
size: -

CDR3: CASSLIGLGAPIQYF
DNA: TGTGCCAGCAGCTTAATCGGACTGGGGGCTCCCATTCAGTACTTC
D: -
length: 15
V: TRBV7-9
J: TRBJ2-4
size: -

CDR3: CASSQDWRGACNEQFF
DNA: TGTGCCAGCAGCCAAGACTGGCGGGGGGCCTGCAATGAGCAGTTCTTC
D: TRBD2
length: 16
V: TRBV3-1
J: TRBJ2-1
size: few

CDR3: CASRELTGNYGYTF
DNA: TGTGCCAGCAGGGAATTGACAGGGAACTATGGCTACACCTTC
D: TRBD1
length: 14
V: TRBV12-3/TRBV12-4
J: TRBJ1-2
size: few

CDR3: CASSPPAGANVLTF
DNA: TGTGCCAGCAGCCCCCCGGCCGGTGCCAACGTCCTGACTTTC
D: -
length: 14
V: TRBV7-9
J: TRBJ2-6
size: few

CDR3: CASSLGLAGARTDTQYF
DNA: TGTGCCAGCAGCTTAGGGCTAGCGGGGGCCCGCACAGATACGCAGTATTTT
D: TRBD2
length: 17
V: TRBV13
J: TRBJ2-3
size: many

CDR3: CASSPQPSGGNQPQHF
DNA: TGTGCCAGCAGTCCGCAGCCCTCAGGGGGCAATCAGCCCCAGCATTTT
D: -
length: 16
V: TRBV27
J: TRBJ1-5
size: -

CDR3: CASSYLAGPQETQYF
DNA: TGTGCCAGCAGTTACCTGGCGGGACCCCAAGAGACCCAGTACTTC
D: -
length: 15
V: TRBV6-5
J: TRBJ2-5
size: once

CDR3: CAISGGLAGSQETQYF
DNA: TGTGCCATCAGTGGTGGGCTAGCGGGCTCCCAAGAGACCCAGTACTTC
D: TRBD2
length: 16
V: TRBV10-3
J: TRBJ2-5
size: many

CDR3: CASSHKLAGAYNEQFF
DNA: TGTGCCAGCAGCCACAAACTAGCGGGGGCCTACAATGAGCAGTTCTTC
D: TRBD2
length: 16
V: TRBV3-1
J: TRBJ2-1
size: many

CDR3: CSVADSYYEQYF
DNA: TGCAGCGTTGCGGACTCCTACTACGAGCAGTACTTC
D: -
length: 12
V: TRBV29-1
J: TRBJ2-7
size: few

CDR3: CASSPDRTPYNEQFF
DNA: TGTGCCAGCAGCCCCGACAGAACACCCTACAATGAGCAGTTCTTC
D: -
length: 15
V: TRBV7-2
J: TRBJ2-1
size: many

CDR3: CASSPGTSGYNEQFF
DNA: TGCGCCAGCAGCCCCGGGACTAGCGGCTACAATGAGCAGTTCTTC
D: TRBD2
length: 15
V: TRBV5-1
J: TRBJ2-1
size: many

CDR3: CASSLAQGGNEQFF
DNA: TGCGCCAGCAGCTTGGCACAGGGGGGGAATGAGCAGTTCTTC
D: -
length: 14
V: TRBV5-1
J: TRBJ2-1
size: many

CDR3: CASSDLNTGELFF
DNA: TGTGCCAGCAGTGACCTAAACACCGGGGAGCTGTTTTTT
D: -
length: 13
V: TRBV6-4
J: TRBJ2-2
size: few

CDR3: CASSFASGPSYEQYF
DNA: TGTGCCAGCAGCTTTGCTAGCGGGCCGTCCTACGAGCAGTACTTC
D: TRBD2
length: 15
V: TRBV11-2
J: TRBJ2-7
size: -

CDR3: CASSLDKPRGANNEQFF
DNA: TGTGCCAGCAGCTTAGATAAACCGCGGGGAGCTAACAATGAGCAGTTCTTC
D: -
length: 17
V: TRBV11-2
J: TRBJ2-1
size: few

CDR3: CASSLPPLGQYYEQYF
DNA: TGTGCCAGCAGTTTACCCCCTCTGGGACAGTACTACGAGCAGTACTTC
D: TRBD1
length: 16
V: TRBV28
J: TRBJ2-7
size: -

CDR3: CASSPGRLAPLHF
DNA: TGTGCCAGCAGTCCCGGACGGCTCGCACCCCTCCACTTT
D: -
length: 13
V: TRBV12-3/TRBV12-4
J: TRBJ1-6
size: many

CDR3: CASSMTSGGPQGTQYF
DNA: TGTGCCAGCAGCATGACTAGCGGGGGGCCCCAAGGGACCCAGTACTTC
D: TRBD2
length: 16
V: TRBV7-9
J: TRBJ2-5
size: -

CDR3: CASSLAGGPNEQFF
DNA: TGTGCCAGCAGTCTAGCGGGAGGGCCCAATGAGCAGTTCTTC
D: TRBD2
length: 14
V: TRBV12-3/TRBV12-4
J: TRBJ2-1
size: many

CDR3: CASSPTGGSTDTQYF
DNA: TGTGCCAGCAGCCCTACAGGGGGGAGTACAGATACGCAGTATTTT
D: -
length: 15
V: TRBV21-1
J: TRBJ2-3
size: -

CDR3: CASSAETGVQETQYF
DNA: TGTGCCAGCAGCGCTGAGACAGGGGTTCAAGAGACCCAGTACTTC
D: TRBD1
length: 15
V: TRBV9
J: TRBJ2-5
size: -

CDR3: CASSSDTSRDTQYF
DNA: TGTGCCAGCAGTTCCGACACCAGCCGAGATACGCAGTATTTT
D: -
length: 14
V: TRBV12-3/TRBV12-4
J: TRBJ2-3
size: many

CDR3: CASSSIPGGGDGYTF
DNA: TGTGCCAGCAGTTCCATCCCGGGAGGGGGTGATGGCTACACCTTC
D: -
length: 15
V: TRBV6-5
J: TRBJ1-2
size: -

CDR3: CASSQTSGRSDTGELFF
DNA: TGTGCCAGCAGTCAGACTAGCGGGAGAAGCGACACCGGGGAGCTGTTTTTT
D: TRBD2
length: 17
V: TRBV6-1
J: TRBJ2-2
size: -